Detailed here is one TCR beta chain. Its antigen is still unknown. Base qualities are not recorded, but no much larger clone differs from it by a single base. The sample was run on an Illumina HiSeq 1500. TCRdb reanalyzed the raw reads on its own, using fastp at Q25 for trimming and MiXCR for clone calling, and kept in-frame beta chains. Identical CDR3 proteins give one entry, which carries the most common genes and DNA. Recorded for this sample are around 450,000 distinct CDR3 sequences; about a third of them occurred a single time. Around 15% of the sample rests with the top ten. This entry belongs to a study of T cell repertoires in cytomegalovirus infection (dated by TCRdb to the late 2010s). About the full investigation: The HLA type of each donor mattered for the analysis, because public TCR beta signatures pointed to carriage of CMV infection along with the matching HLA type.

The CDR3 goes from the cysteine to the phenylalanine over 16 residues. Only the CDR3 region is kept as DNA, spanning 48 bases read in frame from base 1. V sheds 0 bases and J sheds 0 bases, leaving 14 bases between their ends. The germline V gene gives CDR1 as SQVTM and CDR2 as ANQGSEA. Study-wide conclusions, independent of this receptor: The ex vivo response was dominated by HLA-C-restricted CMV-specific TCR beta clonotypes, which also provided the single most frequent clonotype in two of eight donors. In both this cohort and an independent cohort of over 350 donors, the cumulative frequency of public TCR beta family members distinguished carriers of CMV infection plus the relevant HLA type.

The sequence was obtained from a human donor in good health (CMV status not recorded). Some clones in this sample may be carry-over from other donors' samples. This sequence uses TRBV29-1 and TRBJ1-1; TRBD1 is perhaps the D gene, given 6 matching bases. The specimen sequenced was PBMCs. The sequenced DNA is TGCAGCGTTGAAGAAGATCGGGGGCCTCTGAACACTGAAGCTTTCTTT. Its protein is CSVEEDRGPLNTEAFF.